What follows describes a single T cell receptor (beta chain). Germline V gives CDR1 MNHEY, CDR2 SVGAGI. This CDR3 region has 12 residues. V was clipped by 5 bases and J by 0 bases, with 4 bases between them. The data derive from a study of blood T cell repertoires in COVID-19. Study-wide background: The analysed material was cDNA or gDNA that came from T cells, B-cell-depleted T cells, or PBMCs.

Produced via immunoSEQ multiplex PCR; TCRdb's table is partial and in-frame only. The data show roughly 250,000 clones, with around 83% seen just once and roughly 9.6% held by the top ten. Material for sequencing was peripheral blood. The chain has TRBV6-5 and TRBJ1-2; no clear D. This TCR derives from a woman older than 75 with acute or convalescent COVID-19. CDR3 sequence: CASSPANYGYTF. The CDR3 DNA sequence: TGTGCCAGCAGTCCCGCTAACTATGGCTACACCTTC.